The sequence of this TCR beta chain was determined in a study of technical replicates of blood from a few donors. Method: immunoSEQ multiplex PCR; TCRdb's copy keeps in-frame clones and lacks some. The sample gives 55,000 to 65,000 clones, roughly 90% of which show up once; approximately 5% is in the top ten. The CDR3 runs 14 residues. CDR1 and CDR2 from the germline V gene are LNHNV and YYDKDF (reference sequence). Trimming took off 1 base at V and 7 bases at J, with 11 bases between the two ends. Sequencing was done on a sample of PBMCs. The V and J genes are TRBV15 and TRBJ2-1; weak D call: TRBD2 (7 bases). The receptor's source is a human donor in good health. Some clones in this sample may be carry-over from other donors' samples. This CDR3 reads CATSRGEGGNEQFF. CDR3 nucleotide sequence: TGTGCCACCAGCAGAGGGGAGGGGGGTAATGAGCAGTTCTTC.